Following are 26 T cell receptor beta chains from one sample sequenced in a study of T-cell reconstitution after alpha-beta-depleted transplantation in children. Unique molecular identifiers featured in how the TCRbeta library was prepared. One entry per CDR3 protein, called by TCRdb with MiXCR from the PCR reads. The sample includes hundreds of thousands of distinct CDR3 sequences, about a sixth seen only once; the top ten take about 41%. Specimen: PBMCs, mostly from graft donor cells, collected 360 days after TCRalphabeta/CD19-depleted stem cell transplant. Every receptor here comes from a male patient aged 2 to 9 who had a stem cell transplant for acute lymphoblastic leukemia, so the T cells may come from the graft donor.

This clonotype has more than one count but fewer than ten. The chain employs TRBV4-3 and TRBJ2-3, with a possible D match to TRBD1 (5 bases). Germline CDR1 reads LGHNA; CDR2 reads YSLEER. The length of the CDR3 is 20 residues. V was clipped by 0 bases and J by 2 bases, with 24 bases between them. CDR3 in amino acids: CASSQDLSLDRRMPTDTQYF. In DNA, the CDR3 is TGCGCCAGCAGCCAAGATCTCAGCCTCGACAGACGGATGCCCACAGATACGCAGTATTTT.

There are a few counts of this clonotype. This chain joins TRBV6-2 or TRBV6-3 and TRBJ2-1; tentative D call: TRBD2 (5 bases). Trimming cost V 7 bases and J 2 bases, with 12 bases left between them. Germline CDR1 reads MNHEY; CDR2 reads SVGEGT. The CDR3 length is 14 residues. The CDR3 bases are TGTGCCAGCAAACGGAGCGGCCCCTACAATGAGCAGTTCTTC. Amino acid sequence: CASKRSGPYNEQFF.

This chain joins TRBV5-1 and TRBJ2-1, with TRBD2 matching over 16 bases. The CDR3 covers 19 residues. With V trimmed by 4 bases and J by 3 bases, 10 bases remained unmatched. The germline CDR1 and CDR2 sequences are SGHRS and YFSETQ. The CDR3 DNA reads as TGCGCCAGCAGCCCCGGGACTAGCGGGAGGGCCAATTACTACAATGAGCAGTTCTTC. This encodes CASSPGTSGRANYYNEQFF.

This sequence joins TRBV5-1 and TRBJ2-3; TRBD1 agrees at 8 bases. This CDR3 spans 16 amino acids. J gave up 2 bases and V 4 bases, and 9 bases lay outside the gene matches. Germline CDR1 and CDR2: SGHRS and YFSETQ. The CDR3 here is CASSLRQGLVTDTQYF. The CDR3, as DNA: TGCGCCAGCAGCCTAAGACAGGGGCTGGTCACAGATACGCAGTATTTT.

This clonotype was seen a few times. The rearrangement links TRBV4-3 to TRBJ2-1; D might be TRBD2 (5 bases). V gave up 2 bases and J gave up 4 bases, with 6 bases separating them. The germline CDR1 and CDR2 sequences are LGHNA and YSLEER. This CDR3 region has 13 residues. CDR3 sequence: CASSQRGYNEQFF. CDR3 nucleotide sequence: TGCGCCAGCAGCCAACGGGGTTACAATGAGCAGTTCTTC.

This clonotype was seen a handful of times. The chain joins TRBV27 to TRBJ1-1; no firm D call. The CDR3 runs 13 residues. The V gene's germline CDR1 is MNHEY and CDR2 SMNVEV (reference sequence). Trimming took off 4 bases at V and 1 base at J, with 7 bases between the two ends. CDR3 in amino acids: CASSWQANTEAFF. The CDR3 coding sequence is TGTGCCAGCAGTTGGCAGGCGAACACTGAAGCTTTCTTT.

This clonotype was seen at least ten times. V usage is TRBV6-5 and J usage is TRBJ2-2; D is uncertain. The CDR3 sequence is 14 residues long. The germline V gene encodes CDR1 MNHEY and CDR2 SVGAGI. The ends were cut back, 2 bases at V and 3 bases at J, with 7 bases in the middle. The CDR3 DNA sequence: TGTGCCAGCAGTTACATTCGGGACACCGGGGAGCTGTTTTTT. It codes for CASSYIRDTGELFF.

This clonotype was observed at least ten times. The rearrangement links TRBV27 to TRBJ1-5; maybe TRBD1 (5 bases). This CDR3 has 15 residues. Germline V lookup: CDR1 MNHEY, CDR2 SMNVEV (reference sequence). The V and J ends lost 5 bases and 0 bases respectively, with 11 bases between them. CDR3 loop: CASSPEGYSNQPQHF. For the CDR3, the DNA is TGTGCCAGCAGTCCAGAGGGGTATAGCAATCAGCCCCAGCATTTT.

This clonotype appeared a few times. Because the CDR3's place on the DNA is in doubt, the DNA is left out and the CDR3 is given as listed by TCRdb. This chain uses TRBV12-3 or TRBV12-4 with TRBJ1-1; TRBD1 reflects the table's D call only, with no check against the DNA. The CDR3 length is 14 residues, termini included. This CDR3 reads CASSLEVGRGAVFF.

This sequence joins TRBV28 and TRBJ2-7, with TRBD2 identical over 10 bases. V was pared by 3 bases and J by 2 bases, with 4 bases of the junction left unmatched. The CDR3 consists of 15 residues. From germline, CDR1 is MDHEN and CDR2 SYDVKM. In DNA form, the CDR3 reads TGTGCCAGCAGTTTCCTTAGCGGGAGGACCTACGAGCAGTACTTC. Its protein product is CASSFLSGRTYEQYF.

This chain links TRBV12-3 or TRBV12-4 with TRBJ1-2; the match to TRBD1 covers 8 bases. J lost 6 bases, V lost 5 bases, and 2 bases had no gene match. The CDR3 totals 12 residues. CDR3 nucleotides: TGTGCCAGCAGTGCCAGGGGGCATGGCTACACCTTC. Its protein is CASSARGHGYTF.

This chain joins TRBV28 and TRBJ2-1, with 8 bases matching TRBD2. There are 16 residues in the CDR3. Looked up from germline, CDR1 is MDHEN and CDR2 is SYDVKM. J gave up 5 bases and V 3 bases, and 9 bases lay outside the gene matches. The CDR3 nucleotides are TGTGCCAGCAGTTTTCTCCTAGCGGGTCCGAACAATGAGCAGTTCTTC. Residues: CASSFLLAGPNNEQFF.

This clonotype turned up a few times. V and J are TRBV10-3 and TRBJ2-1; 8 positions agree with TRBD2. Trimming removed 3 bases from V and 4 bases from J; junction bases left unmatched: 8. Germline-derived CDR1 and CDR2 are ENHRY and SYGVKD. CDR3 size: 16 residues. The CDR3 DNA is TGTGCCATCAGTGAACCGGGACTAGGGGGGTACAATGAGCAGTTCTTC. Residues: CAISEPGLGGYNEQFF.

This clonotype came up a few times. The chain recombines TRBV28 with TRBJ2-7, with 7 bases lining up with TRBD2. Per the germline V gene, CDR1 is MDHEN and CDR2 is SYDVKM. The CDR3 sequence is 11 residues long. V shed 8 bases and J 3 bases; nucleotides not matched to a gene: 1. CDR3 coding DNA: TGTGCCAGCGGGGAGGGCTACGAGCAGTACTTC. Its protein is CASGEGYEQYF.

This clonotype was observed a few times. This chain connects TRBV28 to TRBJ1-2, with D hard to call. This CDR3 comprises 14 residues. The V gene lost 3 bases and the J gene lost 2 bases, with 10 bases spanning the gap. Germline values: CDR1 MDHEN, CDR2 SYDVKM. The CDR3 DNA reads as TGTGCCAGCAGTTTGAGTGTCAGGAACTATGGCTACACCTTC. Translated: CASSLSVRNYGYTF.

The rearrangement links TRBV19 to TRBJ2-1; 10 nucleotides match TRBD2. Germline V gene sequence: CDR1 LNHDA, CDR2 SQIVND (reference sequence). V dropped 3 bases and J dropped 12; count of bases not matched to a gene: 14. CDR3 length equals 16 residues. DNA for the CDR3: TGTGCCAGTAGTATGGGCGGGCGAGCGGGAGGGCGTGGGCAGTTCTTC. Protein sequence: CASSMGGRAGGRGQFF.

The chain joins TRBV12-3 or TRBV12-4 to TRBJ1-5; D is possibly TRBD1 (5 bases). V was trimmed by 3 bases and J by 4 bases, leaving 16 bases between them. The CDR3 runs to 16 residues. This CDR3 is CASSFGDPRENQPQHF. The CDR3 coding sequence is TGTGCCAGCAGTTTTGGGGACCCACGCGAGAATCAGCCCCAGCATTTT.

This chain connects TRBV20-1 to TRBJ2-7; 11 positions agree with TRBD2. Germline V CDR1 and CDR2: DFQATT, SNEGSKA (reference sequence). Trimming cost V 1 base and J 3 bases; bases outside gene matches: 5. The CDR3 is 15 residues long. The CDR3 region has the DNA TGCAGTGCTAGAGTTAGCGGGAGGGTCTACTACGAGCAGTACTTC. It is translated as CSARVSGRVYYEQYF.

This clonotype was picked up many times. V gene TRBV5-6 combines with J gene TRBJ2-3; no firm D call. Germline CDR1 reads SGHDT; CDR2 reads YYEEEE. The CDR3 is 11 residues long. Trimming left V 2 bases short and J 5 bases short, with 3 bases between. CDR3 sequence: CASSFKDTQYF. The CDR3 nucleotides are TGTGCCAGCAGCTTTAAAGATACGCAGTATTTT.

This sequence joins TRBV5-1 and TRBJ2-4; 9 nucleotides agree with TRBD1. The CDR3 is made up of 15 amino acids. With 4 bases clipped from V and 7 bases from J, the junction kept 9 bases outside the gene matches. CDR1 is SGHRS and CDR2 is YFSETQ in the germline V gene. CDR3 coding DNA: TGCGCCAGCAGCCTAGGGGACAGGGCGAATAACATTCAGTACTTC. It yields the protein CASSLGDRANNIQYF.

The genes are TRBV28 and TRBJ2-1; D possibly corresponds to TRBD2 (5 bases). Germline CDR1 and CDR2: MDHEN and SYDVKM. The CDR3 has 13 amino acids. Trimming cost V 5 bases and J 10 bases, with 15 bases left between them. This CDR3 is CASSPRAPREQFF. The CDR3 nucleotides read TGTGCCAGCAGTCCGCGGGCCCCTCGGGAGCAGTTCTTC.

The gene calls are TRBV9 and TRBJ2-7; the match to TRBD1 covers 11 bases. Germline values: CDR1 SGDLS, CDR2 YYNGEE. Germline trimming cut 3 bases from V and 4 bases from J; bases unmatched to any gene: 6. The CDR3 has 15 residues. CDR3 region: CASSESGQGVYEQYF. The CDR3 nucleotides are TGTGCCAGCAGCGAATCGGGACAGGGGGTGTACGAGCAGTACTTC. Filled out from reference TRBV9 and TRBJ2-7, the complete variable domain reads DSGVTQTPKHLITATGQRVTLRCSPRSGDLSVYWYQQSLDQGLQFLIQYYNGEERAKGNILERFSAQQFPDLHSELNLSSLELGDSALYFCASSESGQGVYEQYFGPGTRLTVT.

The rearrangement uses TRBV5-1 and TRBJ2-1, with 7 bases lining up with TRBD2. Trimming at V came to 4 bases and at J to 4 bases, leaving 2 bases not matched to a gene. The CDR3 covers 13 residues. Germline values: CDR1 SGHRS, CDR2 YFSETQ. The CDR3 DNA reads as TGCGCCAGCAGCGGACTAGATTACAATGAGCAGTTCTTC. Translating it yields CASSGLDYNEQFF.

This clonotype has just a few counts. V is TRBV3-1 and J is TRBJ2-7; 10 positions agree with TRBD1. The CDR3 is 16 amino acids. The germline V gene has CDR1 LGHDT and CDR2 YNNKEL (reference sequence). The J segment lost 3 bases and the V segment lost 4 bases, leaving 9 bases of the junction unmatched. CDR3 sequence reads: CASSPISTGGNYEQYF. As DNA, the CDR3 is TGTGCCAGCAGCCCTATTTCGACAGGGGGCAACTACGAGCAGTACTTC.

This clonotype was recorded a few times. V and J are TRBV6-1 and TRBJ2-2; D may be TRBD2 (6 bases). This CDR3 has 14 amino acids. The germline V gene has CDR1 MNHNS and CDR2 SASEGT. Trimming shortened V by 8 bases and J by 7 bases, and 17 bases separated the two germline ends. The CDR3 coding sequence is TGTGCCAGCGAAAGAGGCGGGAATGGCGGGGAGCTGTTTTTT. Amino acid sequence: CASERGGNGGELFF.

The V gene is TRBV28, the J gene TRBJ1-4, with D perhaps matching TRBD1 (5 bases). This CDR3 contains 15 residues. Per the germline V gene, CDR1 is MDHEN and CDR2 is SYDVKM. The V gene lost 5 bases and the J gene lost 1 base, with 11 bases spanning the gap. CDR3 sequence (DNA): TGTGCCAGCAGTCGCCCCCAGGGAACTAATGAAAAACTGTTTTTT. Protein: CASSRPQGTNEKLFF.